Below, 20 T cell receptor beta chains from the same sample are listed, as sequenced in a study of shared T cell receptors in the human thymus. Using immunoSEQ multiplex PCR, the repertoire was profiled, and TCRdb retains in-frame clones only, with some absent. The data contain about 380,000 clones, more than 85% of them singletons. Sequencing used thymocytes. Receptors originate from a human donor.

This clone was counted a few times. The rearrangement joins TRBV20-1 to TRBJ1-1, with D hard to call. The CDR3 has 10 residues. Germline V CDR1 and CDR2: DFQATT, SNEGSKA (reference sequence). The germline V and J ends were trimmed by 5 bases and 11 bases, with 12 bases remaining between them. CDR3 in amino acids: CSAGPRVAFF. CDR3 nucleotide sequence: TGCAGTGCTGGGCCAAGGGTGGCTTTCTTT.

CDR3: CASSRGQGTINQPQHF. CDR3 nucleotides: TGTGCCAGCAGTAGAGGACAGGGTACTATCAATCAGCCCCAGCATTTT. The chain joins TRBV27 to TRBJ1-5; the match to TRBD1 covers 8 bases. The CDR3 is 16 amino acids. From germline, CDR1 is MNHEY and CDR2 SMNVEV (reference sequence). The V gene end was trimmed by 5 bases and the J gene end by 3 bases; junction bases not matched to a gene: 9.

The V gene is TRBV10-3, the J gene TRBJ2-1, with 9 bases that match TRBD2. The CDR3 consists of 14 residues. Losses at the gene ends were 10 bases for V and 3 bases for J; bases not matched to a gene: 7. Germline values: CDR1 ENHRY, CDR2 SYGVKD. The CDR3 DNA reads TGTGCCACCATAGCGGGAGATCTCTACAATGAGCAGTTCTTC. Translation gives CATIAGDLYNEQFF.

This clone was picked up one time. The chain is built from TRBV28 and TRBJ2-3; 7 bases are shared with TRBD2. Germline CDR1 is MDHEN and CDR2 is SYDVKM. V lost 3 bases to trimming and J lost 7 bases; unmatched junction nucleotides: 13. The CDR3 extends over 16 amino acids. This CDR3 is CASSFSLADPPYTQYF. Written as DNA, the CDR3 is TGTGCCAGCAGTTTTTCTCTAGCGGACCCCCCGTATACGCAGTATTTT.

This chain uses TRBV28 with TRBJ2-2; 7 bases line up with TRBD2. Trimming took 5 bases from V and 4 from J; bases not matched to a gene: 7. The CDR3 has 15 amino acids. CDR1 and CDR2 from the germline V gene are MDHEN and SYDVKM. DNA for the CDR3: TGTGCCAGCAGTCTTGCGGGAGTGGGCACCGGGGAGCTGTTTTTT. It codes for CASSLAGVGTGELFF. Full variable domain (remainder filled in from reference TRBV28 and TRBJ2-2): DVKVTQSSRYLVKRTGEKVFLECVQDMDHENMFWYRQDPGLGLRLIYFSYDVKMKEKGDIPEGYSVSREKKERFSLILESASTNQTSMYLCASSLAGVGTGELFFGEGSRLTVL.

V usage is TRBV11-2 and J usage is TRBJ2-5; D possibly corresponds to TRBD1 (5 bases). The germline CDR1 and CDR2 sequences are SGHAT and FQNNGV. V lost 1 base to trimming and J lost 0 bases, with 18 bases between them. This CDR3 spans 18 amino acids. The CDR3: CASSLGGLLDTYQETQYF. The CDR3 nucleotides are TGTGCCAGCAGCTTAGGGGGCCTCCTAGATACCTACCAAGAGACCCAGTACTTC. Together with reference TRBV11-2 and TRBJ2-5, the CDR3 gives the full variable domain: EAGVAQSPRYKIIEKRQSVAFWCNPISGHATLYWYQQILGQGPKLLIQFQNNGVVDDSQLPKDRFSAERLKGVDSTLKIQPAKLEDSAVYLCASSLGGLLDTYQETQYFGPGTRLLVL.

The chain employs TRBV27 and TRBJ1-5; D perhaps matches TRBD1 (5 bases). Per the germline V gene, CDR1 is MNHEY and CDR2 is SMNVEV (reference sequence). This CDR3 is 14 amino acids long. V lost 6 bases and J lost 0, with 9 bases in between. The CDR3 region has the DNA TGTGCCAGCAGCCGGGACCTTAGCAATCAGCCCCAGCATTTT. Translating it yields CASSRDLSNQPQHF.

The rearrangement uses TRBV5-4 and TRBJ2-1; D is uncertain. The V end was cut by 4 bases, the J end by 0 bases, with 14 bases between. Per germline, CDR1 SGHNT and CDR2 YYREEE (reference sequence). The CDR3 extends over 16 amino acids. CDR3 sequence: CASSPGRLSSYNEQFF. The DNA of the CDR3 is TGTGCCAGCAGCCCAGGTCGTCTCAGCTCCTACAATGAGCAGTTCTTC.

V and J are TRBV7-8 and TRBJ2-7, with D hard to call. This CDR3 is built from 16 residues. V shed 1 base and J shed 0 bases, with 13 bases lying between them. The germline V gene encodes CDR1 SGHVS and CDR2 FQNEAQ. Written as DNA, the CDR3 is TGTGCCAGCAGCTTAGTGTACGGCGGAAACTCCTACGAGCAGTACTTC. This encodes CASSLVYGGNSYEQYF.

The gene calls are TRBV27 and TRBJ2-7; 8 positions match TRBD1. The CDR3 runs to 15 residues. Per germline, CDR1 MNHEY and CDR2 SMNVEV (reference sequence). The V gene end was trimmed by 2 bases and the J gene end by 4 bases; junction bases not matched to a gene: 7. For the CDR3, the DNA is TGTGCCAGCAGTTTAACCGGGACAGGAGCTTACGAGCAGTACTTC. Its translation: CASSLTGTGAYEQYF.

The J gene is TRBJ2-1, the V gene TRBV6-4; 8 bases match TRBD2. Trimming removed 6 bases from V and 0 bases from J; junction bases left unmatched: 13. Germline CDR1 and CDR2: MRHNA and SNTAGT. This CDR3 contains 18 residues. CDR3 residues: CASRRASGPQSSYNEQFF. CDR3 nucleotide sequence: TGTGCCAGCAGGCGGGCTAGCGGGCCTCAAAGCTCCTACAATGAGCAGTTCTTC.

V usage is TRBV6-5 and J usage is TRBJ1-5; D call uncertain. Trimming shortened V by 7 bases and J by 3 bases, and 4 bases separated the two germline ends. Germline values: CDR1 MNHEY, CDR2 SVGAGI. The CDR3 runs 11 residues. CDR3 amino acids: CASMHNQPQHF. As DNA, the CDR3 is TGTGCCAGCATGCACAATCAGCCCCAGCATTTT.

The chain combines TRBV28 with TRBJ2-7, with 9 positions matching TRBD2. The V gene's germline CDR1 is MDHEN and CDR2 SYDVKM. The CDR3 spans 14 residues. J lost 6 bases, V lost 5 bases, and 8 bases had no gene match. The CDR3 DNA reads as TGTGCCAGCAGTCCGGGACTAGCCTCTGCCGAGCAGTACTTC. Translated: CASSPGLASAEQYF. Full variable domain (missing parts from reference TRBV28 and TRBJ2-7): DVKVTQSSRYLVKRTGEKVFLECVQDMDHENMFWYRQDPGLGLRLIYFSYDVKMKEKGDIPEGYSVSREKKERFSLILESASTNQTSMYLCASSPGLASAEQYFGPGTRLTVT.

The genes are TRBV6-1 and TRBJ2-6; 11 nucleotides align to TRBD1. This CDR3 region has 20 residues. Trimming at V came to 4 bases and at J to 2 bases, leaving 13 bases not matched to a gene. CDR1 is MNHNS, CDR2 SASEGT, per germline. In nucleotides, the CDR3 is TGTGCCAGCAGTGTGATAGGTCCAGGACAGGGGGCCCCTGGGGCCAACGTCCTGACTTTC. The encoded protein is CASSVIGPGQGAPGANVLTF.

The chain couples TRBV28 to TRBJ2-7; 8 nucleotides line up with TRBD1. The germline CDR1 and CDR2 sequences are MDHEN and SYDVKM. The V gene end was trimmed by 5 bases and the J gene end by 5 bases; junction bases not matched to a gene: 8. The CDR3 covers 14 residues. The CDR3 bases are TGTGCCAGCAGTGACACAGGGGGGCTACACGAGCAGTACTTC. Encoded protein: CASSDTGGLHEQYF.

The chain is built from TRBV2 and TRBJ2-1; D might be TRBD1 (6 bases). V lost 7 bases and J 3 bases, leaving 13 bases between the germline ends. The CDR3 has 14 residues. Germline V gene data show CDR1 as SNHLY and CDR2 as FYNNEI. The CDR3 sequence: CASNKQGSYNEQFF. DNA of the CDR3: TGTGCCAGCAATAAGCAGGGGAGCTACAATGAGCAGTTCTTC.

The CDR3 is CASSLCSTHRGTDTQYF. The CDR3 nucleotides read TGCGCCAGCAGCTTGTGTTCAACCCACCGTGGCACAGATACGCAGTATTTT. The chain joins TRBV5-1 to TRBJ2-3; D remains unclear. CDR3 length: 17 residues. Trimming pared 1 base from V and 1 base from J, leaving 16 bases between. In germline, CDR1 is SGHRS, CDR2 YFSETQ.

V usage is TRBV27 and J usage is TRBJ1-5; 10 bases are shared with TRBD1. Germline loops: CDR1 MNHEY, CDR2 SMNVEV (reference sequence). Trimming at V came to 6 bases and at J to 4 bases, leaving 21 bases not matched to a gene. CDR3 length equals 20 residues. CDR3: CASRKSTGGPWRMYNQPQHF. The CDR3 coding sequence is TGTGCCAGCAGAAAATCGACAGGGGGCCCCTGGAGGATGTATAATCAGCCCCAGCATTTT.

The V gene is TRBV14, the J gene TRBJ2-7; the match to TRBD1 covers 9 bases. With 6 bases clipped from V and 7 bases from J, the junction kept 10 bases outside the gene matches. Germline V gives CDR1 SGHDN, CDR2 FVKESK. The length of the CDR3 is 14 residues. The CDR3 sequence: CASSPDRGLIEQYF. CDR3 DNA sequence: TGTGCCAGCAGTCCCGACAGGGGGTTGATAGAGCAGTACTTC.

The rearrangement uses TRBV5-1 and TRBJ2-1, with a weak D call TRBD2 (6 bases). The CDR3 contains 16 residues. V was pared by 8 bases and J by 9 bases, with 27 bases between. CDR1 is SGHRS and CDR2 is YFSETQ in the germline V gene. The CDR3 region is CASSFITPGGPVEQFF. CDR3 sequence (DNA): TGCGCCAGTTCGTTTATCACGCCCGGAGGGCCCGTTGAGCAGTTCTTC.